This TCR beta chain was observed in a study of shared T cell receptors in the human thymus. Germline CDR1 reads SGHVS; CDR2 reads FNYEAQ. CDR3 size: 15 residues. Unmatched junction bases numbered 5, after V lost 4 bases and J lost 5 bases. Using immunoSEQ multiplex PCR, the repertoire was profiled, and TCRdb retains in-frame clones only, with some absent. The sample includes about 660,000 clones, 85% to 90% of them seen just once. Another study also made use of these data, one on human thymus T cells. According to that study: Each of the donors was a healthy Finnish infant who was undergoing open corrective cardiac surgery for congenital heart defects. In corrective heart surgery, resections were taken, and these provided the thymus tissue. Highly overlapping thymic repertoires among unrelated individuals were reported in related research.

The V and J genes are TRBV7-6 and TRBJ2-5, with 12 bases lining up with TRBD1. The sequencing input was thymocytes. The sequence was collected from a boy younger than two with a congenital heart defect. CDR3 residues: CASSWGQGAGETQYF. CDR3 nucleotides: TGTGCCAGCAGCTGGGGACAGGGGGCGGGGGAGACCCAGTACTTC.